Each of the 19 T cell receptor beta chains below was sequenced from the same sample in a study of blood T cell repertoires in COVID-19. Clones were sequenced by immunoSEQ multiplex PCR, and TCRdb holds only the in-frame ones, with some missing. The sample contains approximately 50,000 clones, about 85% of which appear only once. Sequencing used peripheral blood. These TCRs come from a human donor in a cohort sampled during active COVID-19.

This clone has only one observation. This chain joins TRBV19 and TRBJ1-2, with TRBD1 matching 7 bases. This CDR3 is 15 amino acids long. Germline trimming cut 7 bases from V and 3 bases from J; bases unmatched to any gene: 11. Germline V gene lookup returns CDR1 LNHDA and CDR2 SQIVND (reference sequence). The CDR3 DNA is TGTGCCAGTAACCTATTGGACAGGCCCTACTATGGCTACACCTTC. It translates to CASNLLDRPYYGYTF.

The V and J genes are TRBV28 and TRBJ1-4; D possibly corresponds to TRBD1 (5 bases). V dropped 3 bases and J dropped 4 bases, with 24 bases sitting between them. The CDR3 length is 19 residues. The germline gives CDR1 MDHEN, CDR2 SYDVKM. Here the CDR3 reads CASSLPRGGWGRFNEKLFF. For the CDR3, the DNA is TGTGCCAGCAGTTTGCCTAGGGGAGGGTGGGGTCGGTTTAATGAAAAACTGTTTTTT. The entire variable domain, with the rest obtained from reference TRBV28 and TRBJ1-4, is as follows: DVKVTQSSRYLVKRTGEKVFLECVQDMDHENMFWYRQDPGLGLRLIYFSYDVKMKEKGDIPEGYSVSREKKERFSLILESASTNQTSMYLCASSLPRGGWGRFNEKLFFGSGTQLSVL.

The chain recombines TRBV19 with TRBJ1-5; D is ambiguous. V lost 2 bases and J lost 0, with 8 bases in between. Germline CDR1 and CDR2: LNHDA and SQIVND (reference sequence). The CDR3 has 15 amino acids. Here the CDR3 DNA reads TGTGCCAGTAGTATATCCGGGATTAGCAATCAGCCCCAGCATTTT. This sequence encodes CASSISGISNQPQHF.

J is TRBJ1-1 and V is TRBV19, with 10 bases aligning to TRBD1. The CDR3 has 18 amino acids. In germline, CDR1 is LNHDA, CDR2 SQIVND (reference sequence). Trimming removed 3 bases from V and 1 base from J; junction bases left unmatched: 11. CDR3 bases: TGTGCCAGTAGTATTAGCCGGACAGGGGGAATTAAGAACACTGAAGCTTTCTTT. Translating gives CASSISRTGGIKNTEAFF.

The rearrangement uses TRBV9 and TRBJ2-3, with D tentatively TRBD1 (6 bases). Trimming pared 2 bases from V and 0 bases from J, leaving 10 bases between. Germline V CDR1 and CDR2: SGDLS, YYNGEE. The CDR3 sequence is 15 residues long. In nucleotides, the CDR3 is TGTGCCAGCAGCGTCCGGGACATAAGCACAGATACGCAGTATTTT. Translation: CASSVRDISTDTQYF.

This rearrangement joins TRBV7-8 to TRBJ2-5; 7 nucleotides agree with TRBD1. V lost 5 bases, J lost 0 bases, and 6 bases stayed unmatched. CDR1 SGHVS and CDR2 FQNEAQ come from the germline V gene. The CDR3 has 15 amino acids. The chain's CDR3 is CASSGRDRHQETQYF. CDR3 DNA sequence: TGTGCCAGCAGCGGCCGGGACAGACACCAAGAGACCCAGTACTTC.

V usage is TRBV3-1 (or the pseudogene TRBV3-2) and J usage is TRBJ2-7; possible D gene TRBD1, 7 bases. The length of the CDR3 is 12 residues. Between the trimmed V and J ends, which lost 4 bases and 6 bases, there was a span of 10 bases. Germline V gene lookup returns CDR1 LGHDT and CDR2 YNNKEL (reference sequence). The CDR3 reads CASSPQGGEQYF. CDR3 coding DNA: TGTGCCAGCAGCCCTCAGGGGGGCGAGCAGTACTTC.

The CDR3 is CGQRVNSPLHF. The CDR3 DNA sequence: TGTGGCCAGAGGGTCAATTCACCCCTCCACTTT. This sequence joins TRBV4-2 and TRBJ1-6; D remains ambiguous. Looked up from germline, CDR1 is LGHNA and CDR2 is YNFKEQ. The CDR3 length is 11 residues.

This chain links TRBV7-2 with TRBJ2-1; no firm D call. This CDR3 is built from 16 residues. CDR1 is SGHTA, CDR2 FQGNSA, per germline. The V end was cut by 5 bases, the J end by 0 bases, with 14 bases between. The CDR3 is CASSLWASSSYNEQFF. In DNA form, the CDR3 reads TGTGCCAGCAGCCTCTGGGCGAGTAGCTCCTACAATGAGCAGTTCTTC.

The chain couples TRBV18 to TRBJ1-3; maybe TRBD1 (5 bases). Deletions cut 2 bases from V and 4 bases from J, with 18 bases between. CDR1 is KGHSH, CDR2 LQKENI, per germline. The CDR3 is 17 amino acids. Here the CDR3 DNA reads TGTGCCAGCTCACCAATTGATGGGGCAGGGTCCGGAAACACCATATATTTT. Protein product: CASSPIDGAGSGNTIYF.

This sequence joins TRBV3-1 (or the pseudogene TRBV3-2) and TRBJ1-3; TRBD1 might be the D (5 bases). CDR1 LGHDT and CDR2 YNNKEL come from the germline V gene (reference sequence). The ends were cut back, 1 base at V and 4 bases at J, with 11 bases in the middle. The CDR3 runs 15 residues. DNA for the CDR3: TGTGCCAGCAGCCAAGTGTCAGGGTTGGGAAACACCATATATTTT. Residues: CASSQVSGLGNTIYF.

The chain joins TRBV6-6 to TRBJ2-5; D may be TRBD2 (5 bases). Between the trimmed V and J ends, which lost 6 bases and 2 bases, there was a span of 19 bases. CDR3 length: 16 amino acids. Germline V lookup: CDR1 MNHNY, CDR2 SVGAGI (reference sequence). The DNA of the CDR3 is TGTGCCAGCAGCCGCGGCGGGTCCCGTATACAAGAGACCCAGTACTTC. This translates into CASSRGGSRIQETQYF.

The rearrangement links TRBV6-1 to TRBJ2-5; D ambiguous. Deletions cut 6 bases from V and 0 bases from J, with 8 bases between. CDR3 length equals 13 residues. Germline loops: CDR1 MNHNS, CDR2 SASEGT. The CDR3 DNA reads TGTGCCAGCAGGAGAGAATACCAAGAGACCCAGTACTTC. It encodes CASRREYQETQYF.

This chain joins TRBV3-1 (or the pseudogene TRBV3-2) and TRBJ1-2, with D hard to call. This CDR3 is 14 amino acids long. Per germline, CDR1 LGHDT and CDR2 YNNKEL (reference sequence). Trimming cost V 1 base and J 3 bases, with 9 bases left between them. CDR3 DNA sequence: TGTGCCAGCAGCCAAGGCGTAGAAGACTATGGCTACACCTTC. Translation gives CASSQGVEDYGYTF.

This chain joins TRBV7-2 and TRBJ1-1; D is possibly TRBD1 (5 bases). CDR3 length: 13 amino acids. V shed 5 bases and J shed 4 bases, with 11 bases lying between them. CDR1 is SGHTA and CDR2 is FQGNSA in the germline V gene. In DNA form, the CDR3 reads TGTGCCAGCAGCGGCAGGGCTGGCACTGAAGCTTTCTTT. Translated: CASSGRAGTEAFF.

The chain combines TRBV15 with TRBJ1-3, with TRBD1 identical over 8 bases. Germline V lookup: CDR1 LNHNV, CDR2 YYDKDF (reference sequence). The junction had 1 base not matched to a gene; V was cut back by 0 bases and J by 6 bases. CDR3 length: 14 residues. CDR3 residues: CATSRDRGQNTIYF. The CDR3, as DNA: TGTGCCACCAGCAGAGACAGGGGGCAAAACACCATATATTTT.

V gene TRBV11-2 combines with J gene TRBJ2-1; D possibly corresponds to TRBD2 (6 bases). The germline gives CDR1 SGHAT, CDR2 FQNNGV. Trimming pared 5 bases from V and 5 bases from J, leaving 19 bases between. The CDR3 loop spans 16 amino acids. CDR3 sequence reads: CASSHGRGGSDNEQFF. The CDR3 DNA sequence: TGTGCCAGCAGCCACGGAAGAGGAGGGAGCGACAATGAGCAGTTCTTC.

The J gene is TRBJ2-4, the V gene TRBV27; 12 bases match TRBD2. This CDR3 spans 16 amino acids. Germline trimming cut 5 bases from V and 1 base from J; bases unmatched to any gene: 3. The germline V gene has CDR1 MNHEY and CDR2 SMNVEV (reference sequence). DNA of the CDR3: TGTGCCAGCAGTCCCACTAGCGGGGGGGCCAAAAACATTCAGTACTTC. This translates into CASSPTSGGAKNIQYF.

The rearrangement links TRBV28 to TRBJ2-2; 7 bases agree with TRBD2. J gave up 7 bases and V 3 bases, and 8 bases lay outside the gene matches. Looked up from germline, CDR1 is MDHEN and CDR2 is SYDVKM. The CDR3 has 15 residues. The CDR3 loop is CASSFGRRGIGELFF. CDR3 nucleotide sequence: TGTGCCAGCAGTTTTGGACGGCGGGGGATCGGGGAGCTGTTTTTT. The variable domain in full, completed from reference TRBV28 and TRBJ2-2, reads DVKVTQSSRYLVKRTGEKVFLECVQDMDHENMFWYRQDPGLGLRLIYFSYDVKMKEKGDIPEGYSVSREKKERFSLILESASTNQTSMYLCASSFGRRGIGELFFGEGSRLTVL.